This section outlines one T cell receptor (beta chain) sequence together with its context. Antigen specificity is unknown. Trimming stripped 1 base from V and 1 base from J, with 16 bases between. The CDR3 length is 17 residues. Germline loops: CDR1 MNHNS, CDR2 SASEGT. The approximately 120-subject validation cohort, separate from the 666-subject first cohort, included the donors. This sample is part of a study of cytomegalovirus exposure and HLA in healthy donors. Broader study findings: The study labeled around 160 TCR beta chains cytomegalovirus-associated. In vitro experiments confirmed that a few CMV-associated chains were specific for CMV antigens.

Assay used: immunoSEQ multiplex PCR; TCRdb lists only in-frame clones, some missing. Among 120,000 to 150,000 clones listed, 84% were seen once. The material sequenced was PBMCs. The chain couples TRBV6-1 to TRBJ1-1; D is undetermined. The receptor was derived from a woman aged 25 to 39 in good health and CMV-seronegative. CDR3 nucleotides: TGTGCCAGCAGTGAAGAAACGAGCGGGGTGCGGAACACTGAAGCTTTCTTT. It encodes CASSEETSGVRNTEAFF.